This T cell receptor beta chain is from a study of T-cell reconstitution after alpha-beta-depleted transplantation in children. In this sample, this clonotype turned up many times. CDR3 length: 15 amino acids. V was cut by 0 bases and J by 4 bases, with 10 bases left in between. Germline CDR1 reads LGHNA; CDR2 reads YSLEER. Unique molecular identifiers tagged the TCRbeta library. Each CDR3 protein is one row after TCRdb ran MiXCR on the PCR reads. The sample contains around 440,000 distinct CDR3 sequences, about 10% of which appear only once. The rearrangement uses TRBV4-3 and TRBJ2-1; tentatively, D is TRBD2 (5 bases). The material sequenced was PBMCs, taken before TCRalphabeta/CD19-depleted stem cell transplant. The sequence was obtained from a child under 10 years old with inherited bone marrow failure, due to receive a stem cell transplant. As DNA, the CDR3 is TGCGCCAGCAGCCAAGAGGATCGGGATTACAATGAGCAGTTCTTC. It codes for CASSQEDRDYNEQFF.